This T cell receptor (beta chain) was identified during a study of cytomegalovirus exposure and HLA in healthy donors. Study context: The 500 to 850 first-cohort repertoires and the 95 to 150 validation repertoires shared the same platform, a later analysis reported.

Libraries were prepared by immunoSEQ multiplex PCR; TCRdb keeps only in-frame clonotypes and omits some of them. The sample includes 200,000 to 300,000 clones, roughly 84% of them seen just once. V was cut by 2 bases and J by 4 bases, with 3 bases left in between. This CDR3 region has 12 residues. Per the germline V gene, CDR1 is SGHTA and CDR2 is FQGNSA. On this clone itself: Its antigen is unidentified.

Overall study results and limits: Most TCR sequences were uncommon, yet certain public TCRs appeared in many donors.

The chain links TRBV7-2 to TRBJ1-3; unclear D gene. Material: PBMCs. The origin of this receptor is a man aged 18-30 years in good health and CMV-seropositive. The CDR3 protein is CASSLIGNTIYF. For the CDR3, the DNA is TGTGCCAGCAGCTTAATAGGAAACACCATATATTTT.